This T cell receptor (beta chain) was identified in a study of regulatory T cells in long-lasting Graves disease. Findings of the study overall: Exclusively peripheral blood, rather than thyroid tissue, was studied.

Time point denoted: newly diagnosed GD, antithyroid drugs for less than 3 months. From PBMCs, RNA was extracted and then used to make the TCR library. A note on this clonotype: The antigen is not known.

The CDR3 contains 15 residues. Germline CDR1 DFQATT, CDR2 SNEGSKA (reference sequence). Trimming removed 4 bases from V and 0 bases from J; junction bases left unmatched: 7. Arm-PCR of CDR3 regions and iRepertoire HTBI primers were used to build TCR beta libraries. From the multiplex PCR reads, TCRdb called clonotypes with MiXCR, one entry per CDR3 protein. Of 350,000 to 450,000 distinct CDR3 sequences in the sample, about 15% were seen once. This same sample was also part of a study on T cells in Graves' hyperthyroidism and ophthalmopathy. From that paper: Exclusion criteria comprised uncontrolled infection, other autoimmune disease, pregnancy or lactation. The diagnostic basis comprised clinical symptoms, serum thyroxine and TRAb, thyroid ultrasound and orbital computed tomography.

The chain has TRBV20-1 and TRBJ2-3; 7 bases fit TRBD1. Sequenced material: peripheral blood mononuclear cells (PBMCs), taken at new diagnosis, from a patient treated with antithyroid drugs. The sequence came from a woman between 40 and 55 years old with Graves disease. The CDR3 is CSATGTDSSTDTQYF. The DNA of the CDR3 is TGCAGTGCTACCGGGACAGATTCTAGCACAGATACGCAGTATTTT.